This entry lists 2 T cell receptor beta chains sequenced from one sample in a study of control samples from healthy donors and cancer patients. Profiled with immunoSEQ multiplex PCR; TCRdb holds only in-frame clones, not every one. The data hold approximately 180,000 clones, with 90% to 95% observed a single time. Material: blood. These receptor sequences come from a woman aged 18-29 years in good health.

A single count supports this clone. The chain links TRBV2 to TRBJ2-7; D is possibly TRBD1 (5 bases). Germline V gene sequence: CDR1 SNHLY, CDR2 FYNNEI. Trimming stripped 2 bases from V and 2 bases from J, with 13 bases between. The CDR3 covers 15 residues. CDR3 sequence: CASSETGDLTYEQYF. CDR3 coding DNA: TGTGCCAGCAGTGAAACAGGTGATCTAACCTACGAGCAGTACTTC.

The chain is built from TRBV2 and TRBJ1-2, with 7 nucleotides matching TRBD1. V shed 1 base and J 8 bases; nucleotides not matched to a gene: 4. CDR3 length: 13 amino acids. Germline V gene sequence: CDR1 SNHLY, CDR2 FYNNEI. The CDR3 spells CASSEDRGGGYTF. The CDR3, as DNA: TGTGCCAGCAGTGAAGACAGGGGAGGCGGCTACACCTTC.